Listed below are T cell receptor beta chains from one sample, sequenced in a study of blood T cell repertoires in COVID-19. The protocol was immunoSEQ multiplex PCR, while the TCRdb copy is restricted to in-frame clones and leaves out a portion. The sample lists 55,000 to 65,000 clones, 89% occurring once. Material: peripheral blood. The receptor source for this set is an older woman with COVID-19, enrolled during active disease. The CDR3 runs from the conserved cysteine through the conserved F or W. Each record gives: V gene, clone size, D gene, J gene, CDR3 length, CDR3 protein, CDR3 DNA. D genes are given only for firm matches. Some rows mark clone size as missing; the rest say once, few, many or name a class of expanded clone.

>TRBV6-2/TRBV6-3|.|TRBD1|TRBJ2-6|21
CASSYSIRDRAKDSGANVLTF
TGTGCCAGCAGTTACTCGATTCGGGACAGGGCTAAGGACTCTGGGGCCAACGTCCTGACTTTC
>TRBV6-4|.|TRBD1|TRBJ2-2|16
CASSEKTGEHTGELFF
TGTGCCAGCAGTGAGAAGACAGGGGAACACACCGGGGAGCTGTTTTTT
>TRBV6-6|.|.|TRBJ1-1|12
CASESLNTEAFF
TGTGCCAGCGAGAGTTTGAACACTGAAGCTTTCTTT
>TRBV18|.|TRBD2|TRBJ2-6|16
CASSPAGGAGANVLTF
TGTGCCAGCTCACCCGCGGGGGGAGCTGGGGCCAACGTCCTGACTTTC
>TRBV7-9|.|TRBD1|TRBJ2-2|14
CASSPGQITGELFF
TGTGCCAGCAGTCCGGGACAGATTACCGGGGAGCTGTTTTTT
>TRBV2|.|.|TRBJ2-7|12
CASNDNSYEQYF
TGTGCCAGCAACGACAACTCCTACGAGCAGTACTTC
>TRBV10-3|.|.|TRBJ2-7|14
CAISEGVHSYEQYF
TGTGCCATCAGCGAAGGGGTTCACTCCTACGAGCAGTACTTC
>TRBV7-2|once|TRBD2|TRBJ2-1|12
CASSPTSGQQFF
TGTGCCAGCAGCCCCACTAGCGGCCAGCAGTTCTTC
>TRBV2|.|.|TRBJ1-1|14
CASSEGRGNTEAFF
TGTGCCAGCAGTGAAGGCCGAGGGAACACTGAAGCTTTCTTT
>TRBV10-2|.|TRBD1|TRBJ1-2|15
CASSGGQPSNYGYTF
TGCGCCAGCAGTGGGGGACAGCCTTCTAACTATGGCTACACCTTC
>TRBV5-1|.|.|TRBJ1-1|15
CASSPPTGSDTEAFF
TGCGCCAGCAGCCCCCCCACCGGGTCCGACACTGAAGCTTTCTTT
>TRBV9|few|.|TRBJ1-2|14
CASSGLPGYYGYTF
TGTGCCAGCAGCGGATTACCGGGGTACTATGGCTACACCTTC
>TRBV6-1|.|.|TRBJ1-3|17
CASSARFDPSSGNTIYF
TGTGCCAGCAGTGCGCGGTTCGACCCCAGCTCTGGAAACACCATATATTTT
>TRBV5-1|once|.|TRBJ2-2|14
CASSLATPPGELFF
TGCGCCAGCAGCTTGGCCACTCCTCCCGGGGAGCTGTTTTTT
>TRBV18|.|.|TRBJ1-5|14
CASSPGQGNQPQHF
TGTGCCAGCTCACCTGGACAAGGCAATCAGCCCCAGCATTTT
>TRBV2|.|TRBD2|TRBJ2-1|18
CASSEVWTSGRSYNEQFF
TGTGCCAGCAGTGAAGTGTGGACTAGCGGGAGATCCTACAATGAGCAGTTCTTC
>TRBV11-3|few|.|TRBJ2-3|18
CASSLGLSGDWRADTQYF
TGTGCCAGCAGCTTGGGGCTATCGGGAGATTGGAGGGCAGATACGCAGTATTTT
>TRBV9|few|.|TRBJ1-6|14
CASSDRVEGSPLHF
TGTGCCAGCAGCGACAGGGTTGAGGGTTCACCCCTCCACTTT
>TRBV19|.|.|TRBJ2-7|12
CASSIEGYEQYF
TGTGCCAGTAGTATTGAGGGCTACGAGCAGTACTTC
>TRBV12-3/TRBV12-4|.|TRBD2|TRBJ2-7|13
CASSPGLDREQYF
TGTGCCAGCAGCCCCGGACTAGACAGAGAGCAGTACTTC
>TRBV4-3|once|.|TRBJ2-6|17
CASSQDPVNSGANVLTF
TGCGCCAGCAGCCAAGATCCGGTGAACTCTGGGGCCAACGTCCTGACTTTC
>TRBV10-3|.|.|TRBJ2-2|14
CANRAGANTGELFF
TGTGCCAACAGGGCGGGGGCGAACACCGGGGAGCTGTTTTTT
>TRBV6-5|once|.|TRBJ1-6|14
CASRITGLGSPLHF
TGTGCCAGCAGGATCACAGGGTTAGGCTCACCCCTCCACTTT